This is a list of T cell receptor beta chains from one sample in a study of T cells in localized non-small cell lung cancer. Only in-frame clones appear in the TCRdb table, and some are missing; sequencing was by immunoSEQ multiplex PCR. This table holds 25,000 to 30,000 clones, 70% to 90% found once. The sample was peripheral blood, taken before any cancer treatment. The source of these receptors is a woman aged 18-49 years with stage I lung adenocarcinoma. CDR3s include the opening cysteine and the closing phenylalanine or tryptophan. A D gene is named only where the DNA matches it firmly. Expanded clones get a size class; other rows say once, few or many, or leave the size out.

clone size	V gene	J gene	D gene	CDR3 protein	CDR3 DNA
NA	TRBV11-2	TRBJ1-4	NA	CASSLVGSSGEKLFF	TGTGCCAGCAGCTTAGTAGGGAGCTCCGGGGAAAAACTGTTTTTT
NA	TRBV30	TRBJ1-1	NA	CAWSVSWQLLNTEAFF	TGTGCCTGGAGTGTTAGCTGGCAACTCCTGAACACTGAAGCTTTCTTT
NA	TRBV28	TRBJ2-2	NA	CASRENPNTGELFF	TGTGCCAGCAGAGAAAATCCGAACACCGGGGAGCTGTTTTTT
once	TRBV28	TRBJ1-1	NA	CASSLADSKEAFF	TGTGCCAGCAGTTTGGCAGATTCAAAGGAAGCTTTCTTT
few	TRBV29-1	TRBJ1-1	NA	CSVEVQNTEAFF	TGCAGCGTTGAAGTACAGAACACTGAAGCTTTCTTT
NA	TRBV29-1	TRBJ2-7	NA	CSVLKTGGRGSSYEQYF	TGCAGCGTTTTAAAGACGGGAGGCAGGGGCAGCTCCTACGAGCAGTACTTC
NA	TRBV19	TRBJ1-1	NA	CASRTGTGRNTEAFF	TGTGCCAGTAGAACGGGTACAGGCCGGAACACTGAAGCTTTCTTT
NA	TRBV4-3	TRBJ1-5	NA	CASSQGANQPQHF	TGCGCCAGCAGCCAAGGGGCAAATCAGCCCCAGCATTTT
NA	TRBV7-3	TRBJ2-7	TRBD1	CASSSLRDRGPYEQYF	TGTGCCAGCAGCTCCCTCCGGGACAGGGGACCCTACGAGCAGTACTTC
NA	TRBV23-1	TRBJ1-2	NA	CASNPGTRDSFYGYTF	TGCGCCAGCAACCCGGGGACTAGGGACTCTTTCTATGGCTACACCTTC
NA	TRBV18	TRBJ1-2	NA	CASSPGVDRYGYTF	TGTGCCAGCTCACCTGGAGTCGACAGGTACGGCTACACCTTC
NA	TRBV5-1	TRBJ2-2	NA	CASRFDTGELFF	TGCGCCAGCAGATTCGACACCGGGGAGCTGTTTTTT
NA	TRBV27	TRBJ2-1	TRBD2	CASSFWTSGNPGNEQFF	TGTGCCAGCAGTTTTTGGACTAGCGGGAACCCTGGGAATGAGCAGTTCTTC
NA	TRBV28	TRBJ2-1	NA	CASSFYGGAAYNEQFF	TGTGCCAGCAGTTTTTACGGCGGGGCAGCCTACAATGAGCAGTTCTTC